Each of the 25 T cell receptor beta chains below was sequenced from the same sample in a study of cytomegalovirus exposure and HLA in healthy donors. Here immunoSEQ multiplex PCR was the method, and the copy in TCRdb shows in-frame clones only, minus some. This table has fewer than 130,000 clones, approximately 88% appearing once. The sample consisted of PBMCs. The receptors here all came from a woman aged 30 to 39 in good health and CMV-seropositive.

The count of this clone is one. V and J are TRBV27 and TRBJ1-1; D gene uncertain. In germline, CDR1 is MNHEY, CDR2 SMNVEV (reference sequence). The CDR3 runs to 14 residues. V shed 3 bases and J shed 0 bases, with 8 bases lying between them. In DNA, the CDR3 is TGTGCCAGCAGTTTCTCGGGGTTGAACACTGAAGCTTTCTTT. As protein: CASSFSGLNTEAFF.

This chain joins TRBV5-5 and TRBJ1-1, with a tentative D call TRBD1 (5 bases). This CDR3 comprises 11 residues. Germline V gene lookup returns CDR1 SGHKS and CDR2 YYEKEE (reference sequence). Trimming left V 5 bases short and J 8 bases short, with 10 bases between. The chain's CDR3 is CASREGFEAFF. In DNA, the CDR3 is TGTGCCAGCAGGGAGGGGTTCGAAGCTTTCTTT.

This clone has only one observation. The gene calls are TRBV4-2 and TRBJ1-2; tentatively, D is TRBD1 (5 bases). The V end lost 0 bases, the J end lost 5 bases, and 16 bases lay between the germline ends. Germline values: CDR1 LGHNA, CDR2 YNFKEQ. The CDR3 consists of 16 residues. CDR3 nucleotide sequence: TGTGCCAGCAGCCAAGATCGGGCCGGGGCGGGATATGGCTACACCTTC. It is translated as CASSQDRAGAGYGYTF.

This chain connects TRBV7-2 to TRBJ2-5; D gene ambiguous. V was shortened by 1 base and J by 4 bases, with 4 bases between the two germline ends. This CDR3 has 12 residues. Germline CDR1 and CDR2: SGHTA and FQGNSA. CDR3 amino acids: CASSLDRETQYF. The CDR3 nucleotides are TGTGCCAGCAGCTTAGATCGAGAGACCCAGTACTTC.

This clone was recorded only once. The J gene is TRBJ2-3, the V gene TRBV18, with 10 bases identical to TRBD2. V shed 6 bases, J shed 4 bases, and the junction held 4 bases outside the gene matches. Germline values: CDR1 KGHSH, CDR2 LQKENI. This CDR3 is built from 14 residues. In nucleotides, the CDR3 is TGTGCCAGCTCGCAAGCGGGAGGGTCAGATACGCAGTATTTT. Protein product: CASSQAGGSDTQYF.

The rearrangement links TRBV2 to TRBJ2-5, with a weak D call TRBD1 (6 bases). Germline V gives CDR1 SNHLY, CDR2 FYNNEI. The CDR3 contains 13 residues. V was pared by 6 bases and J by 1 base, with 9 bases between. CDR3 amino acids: CASRSRGQETQYF. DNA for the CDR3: TGTGCCAGCAGAAGCAGGGGCCAAGAGACCCAGTACTTC.

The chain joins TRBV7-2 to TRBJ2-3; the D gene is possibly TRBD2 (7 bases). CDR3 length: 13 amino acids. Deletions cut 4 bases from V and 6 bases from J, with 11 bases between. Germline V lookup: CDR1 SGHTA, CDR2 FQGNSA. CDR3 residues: CASSSGGPDTQYF. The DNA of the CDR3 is TGTGCCAGCAGCTCGGGGGGCCCGGATACGCAGTATTTT.

CDR3 amino acids: CATSHFPSGRRGEQYF. The CDR3 DNA follows: TGTGCCACCAGCCATTTCCCATCCGGGAGAAGGGGAGAGCAGTACTTC. V gene TRBV15 combines with J gene TRBJ2-7; D may be TRBD2 (6 bases). Per the germline V gene, CDR1 is LNHNV and CDR2 is YYDKDF (reference sequence). The CDR3 loop spans 16 amino acids. Trimming removed 5 bases from V and 7 bases from J, with 24 bases in between.

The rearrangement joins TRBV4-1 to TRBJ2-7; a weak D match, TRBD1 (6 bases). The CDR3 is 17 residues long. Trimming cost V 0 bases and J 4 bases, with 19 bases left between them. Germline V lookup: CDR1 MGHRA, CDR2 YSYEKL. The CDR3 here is CASSQDSPSQGIYEQYF. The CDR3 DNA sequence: TGCGCCAGCAGCCAAGATTCTCCATCACAGGGCATATACGAGCAGTACTTC.

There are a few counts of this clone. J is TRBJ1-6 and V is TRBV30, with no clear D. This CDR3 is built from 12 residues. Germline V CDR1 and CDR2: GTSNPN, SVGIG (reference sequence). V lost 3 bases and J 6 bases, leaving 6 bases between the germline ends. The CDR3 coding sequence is TGTGCCTGGAGATTGAGTAATTCACCCCTCCACTTT. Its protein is CAWRLSNSPLHF.

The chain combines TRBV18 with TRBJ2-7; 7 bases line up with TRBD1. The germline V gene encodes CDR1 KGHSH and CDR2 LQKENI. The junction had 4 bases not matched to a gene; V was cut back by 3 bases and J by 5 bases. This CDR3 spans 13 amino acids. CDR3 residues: CASSPDGTDEQYF. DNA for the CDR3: TGTGCCAGCTCACCGGACGGGACAGACGAGCAGTACTTC.

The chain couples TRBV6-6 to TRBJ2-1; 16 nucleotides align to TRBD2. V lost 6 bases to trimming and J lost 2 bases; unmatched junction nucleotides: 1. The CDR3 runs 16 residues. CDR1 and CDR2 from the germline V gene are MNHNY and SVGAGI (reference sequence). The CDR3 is CASRGLAGGPYNEQFF. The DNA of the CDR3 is TGTGCCAGCAGGGGACTAGCGGGAGGGCCCTACAATGAGCAGTTCTTC.

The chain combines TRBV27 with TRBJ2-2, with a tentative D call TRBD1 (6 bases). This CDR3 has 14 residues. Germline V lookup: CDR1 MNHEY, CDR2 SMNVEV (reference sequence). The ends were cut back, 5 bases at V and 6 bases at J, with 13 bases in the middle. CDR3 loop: CASSIKQGPGELFF. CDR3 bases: TGTGCCAGCAGTATTAAACAGGGTCCCGGGGAGCTGTTTTTT.

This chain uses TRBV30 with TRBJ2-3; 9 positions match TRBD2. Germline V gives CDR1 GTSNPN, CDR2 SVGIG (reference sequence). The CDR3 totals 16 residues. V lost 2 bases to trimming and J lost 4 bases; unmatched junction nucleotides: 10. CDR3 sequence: CAWSLTGTSRSDTQYF. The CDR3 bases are TGTGCCTGGAGTCTCACCGGGACTAGCAGGTCAGATACGCAGTATTTT.

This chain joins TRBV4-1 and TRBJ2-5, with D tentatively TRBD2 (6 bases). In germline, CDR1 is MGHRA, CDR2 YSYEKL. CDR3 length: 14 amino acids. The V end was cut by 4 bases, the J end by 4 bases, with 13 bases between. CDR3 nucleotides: TGCGCCAGCAGCCCTAGACCCGGGGGAGAGACCCAGTACTTC. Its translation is CASSPRPGGETQYF.

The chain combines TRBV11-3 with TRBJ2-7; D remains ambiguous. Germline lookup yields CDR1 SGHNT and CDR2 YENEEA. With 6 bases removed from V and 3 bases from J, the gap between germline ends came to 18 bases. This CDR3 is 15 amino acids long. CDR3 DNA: TGTGCCAGCAGTCCTACAGTGGCCCCCTTCTACGAGCAGTACTTC. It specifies CASSPTVAPFYEQYF.

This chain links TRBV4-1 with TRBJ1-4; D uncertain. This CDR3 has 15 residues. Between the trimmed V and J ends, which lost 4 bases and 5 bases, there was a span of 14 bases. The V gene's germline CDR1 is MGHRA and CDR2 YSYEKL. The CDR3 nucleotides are TGCGCCAGCAGCCCAGCCCGGGGTAAGAATGAAAAACTGTTTTTT. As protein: CASSPARGKNEKLFF.

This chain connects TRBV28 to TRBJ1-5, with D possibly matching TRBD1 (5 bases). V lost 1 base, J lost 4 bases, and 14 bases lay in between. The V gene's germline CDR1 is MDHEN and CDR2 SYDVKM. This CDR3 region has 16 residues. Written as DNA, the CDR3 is TGTGCCAGCAGTTTATCTCTCTTTGACAGAAATCAGCCCCAGCATTTT. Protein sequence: CASSLSLFDRNQPQHF.

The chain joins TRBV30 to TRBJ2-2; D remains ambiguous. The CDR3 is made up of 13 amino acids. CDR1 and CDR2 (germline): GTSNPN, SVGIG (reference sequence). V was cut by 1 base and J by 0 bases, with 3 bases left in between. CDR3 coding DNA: TGTGCCTGGAGTGCAACGAACACCGGGGAGCTGTTTTTT. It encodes CAWSATNTGELFF.

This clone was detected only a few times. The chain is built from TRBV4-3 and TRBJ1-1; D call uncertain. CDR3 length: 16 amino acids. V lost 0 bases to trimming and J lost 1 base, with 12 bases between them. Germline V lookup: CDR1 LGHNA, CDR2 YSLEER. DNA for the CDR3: TGCGCCAGCAGCCAAGAGGCGAGGAGGAGGAACACTGAAGCTTTCTTT. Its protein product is CASSQEARRRNTEAFF.

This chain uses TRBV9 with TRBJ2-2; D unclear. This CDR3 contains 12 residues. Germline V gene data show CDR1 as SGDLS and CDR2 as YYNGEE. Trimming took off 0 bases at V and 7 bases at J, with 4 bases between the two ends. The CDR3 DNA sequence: TGTGCCAGCAGCGTAGGCGGCGGGGAGCTGTTTTTT. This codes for CASSVGGGELFF.

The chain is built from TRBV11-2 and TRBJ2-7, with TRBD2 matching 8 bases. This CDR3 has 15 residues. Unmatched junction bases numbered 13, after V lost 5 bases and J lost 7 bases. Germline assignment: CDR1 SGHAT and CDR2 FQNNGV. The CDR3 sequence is CASSPPWTSRPEQYF. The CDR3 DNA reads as TGTGCCAGCAGCCCGCCCTGGACTAGCCGTCCGGAGCAGTACTTC.

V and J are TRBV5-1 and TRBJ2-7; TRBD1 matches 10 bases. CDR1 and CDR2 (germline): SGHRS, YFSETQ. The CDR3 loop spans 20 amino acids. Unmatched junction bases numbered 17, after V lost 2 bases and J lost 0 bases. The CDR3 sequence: CASSFELGRGTGDDSYEQYF. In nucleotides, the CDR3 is TGCGCCAGCAGCTTCGAACTAGGCCGAGGGACAGGGGATGACTCCTACGAGCAGTACTTC.

CDR3 sequence reads: CASSPGTGAGNTIYF. The CDR3 nucleotides read TGTGCCAGCAGCCCCGGGACAGGGGCTGGAAACACCATATATTTT. The chain combines TRBV9 with TRBJ1-3; 10 nucleotides match TRBD1. The V gene end was trimmed by 4 bases and the J gene end by 2 bases; junction bases not matched to a gene: 3. Germline assignment: CDR1 SGDLS and CDR2 YYNGEE. This CDR3 spans 15 amino acids.

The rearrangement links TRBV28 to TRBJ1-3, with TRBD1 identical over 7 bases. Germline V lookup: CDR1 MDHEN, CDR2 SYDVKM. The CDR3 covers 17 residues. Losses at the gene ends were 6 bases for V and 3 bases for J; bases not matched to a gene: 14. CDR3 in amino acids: CASSPIREGARGNTIYF. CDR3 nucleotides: TGTGCCAGCAGCCCTATCCGGGAGGGGGCGCGTGGAAACACCATATATTTT.